What follows are 4 T cell receptor beta chains derived from one specimen sequenced in a study of blood T cell repertoires in COVID-19. TCRdb's copy holds only in-frame clones and misses some; the assay was immunoSEQ multiplex PCR. The data contain just under 40,000 clones, roughly 94% of them singletons. Sequencing was done on a sample of peripheral blood. All receptors come from a human donor with active COVID-19. The donor label of this sample is uncertain.

The chain employs TRBV19 and TRBJ2-2; possible D gene TRBD2, 6 bases. V was cut by 4 bases and J by 4 bases, with 16 bases left in between. The V gene's germline CDR1 is LNHDA and CDR2 SQIVND (reference sequence). The CDR3 extends over 16 amino acids. The DNA of the CDR3 is TGTGCCAGTAGTAGTCGGGAGCACATAGGCACCGGGGAGCTGTTTTTT. Encoded protein: CASSSREHIGTGELFF.

The chain employs TRBV28 and TRBJ2-5; possible D gene TRBD1, 6 bases. This CDR3 region has 14 residues. The germline CDR1 and CDR2 sequences are MDHEN and SYDVKM. V was cut by 7 bases and J by 1 base, with 13 bases left in between. The DNA for the CDR3 is TGTGCCAGCACCAACCCCAGGGGCCAAGAGACCCAGTACTTC. This gives the protein CASTNPRGQETQYF.

The chain is built from TRBV3-1 (or the pseudogene TRBV3-2) and TRBJ2-2; D may be TRBD1 (5 bases). Germline CDR1 reads LGHDT; CDR2 reads YNNKEL (reference sequence). Trimming stripped 3 bases from V and 0 bases from J, with 17 bases between. This CDR3 spans 18 amino acids. DNA for the CDR3: TGTGCCAGCAGCCATGGGCAGGGATGTCCCTCGAACACCGGGGAGCTGTTTTTT. Its protein is CASSHGQGCPSNTGELFF.

This chain joins TRBV12-3 or TRBV12-4 and TRBJ1-2, with D hard to call. The V end was cut by 2 bases, the J end by 4 bases, with 5 bases between. The length of the CDR3 is 12 residues. The CDR3 here is CASSLFSYGYTF. CDR3 bases: TGTGCCAGCAGTTTATTCAGCTATGGCTACACCTTC.